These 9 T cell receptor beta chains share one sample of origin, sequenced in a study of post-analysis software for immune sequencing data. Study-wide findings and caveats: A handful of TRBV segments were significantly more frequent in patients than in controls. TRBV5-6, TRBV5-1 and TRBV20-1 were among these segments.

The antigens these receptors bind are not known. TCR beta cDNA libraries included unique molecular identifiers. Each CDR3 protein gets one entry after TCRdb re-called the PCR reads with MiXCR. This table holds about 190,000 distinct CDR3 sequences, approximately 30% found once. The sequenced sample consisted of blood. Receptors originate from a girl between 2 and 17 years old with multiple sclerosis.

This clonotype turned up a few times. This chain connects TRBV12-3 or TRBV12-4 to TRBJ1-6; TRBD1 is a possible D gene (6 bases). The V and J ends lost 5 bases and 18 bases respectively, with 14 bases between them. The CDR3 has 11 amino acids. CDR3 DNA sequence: TGTGCCAGCAGTGGGGACACGGTTTACCACTTT. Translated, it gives CASSGDTVYHF.

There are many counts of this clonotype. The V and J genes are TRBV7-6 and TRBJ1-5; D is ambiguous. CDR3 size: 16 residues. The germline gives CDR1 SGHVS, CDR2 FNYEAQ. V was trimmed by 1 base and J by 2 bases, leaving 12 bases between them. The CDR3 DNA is TGTGCCAGCAGCTTAGTAGTAGGGTCGGGCAATCAGCCCCAGCATTTT. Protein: CASSLVVGSGNQPQHF.

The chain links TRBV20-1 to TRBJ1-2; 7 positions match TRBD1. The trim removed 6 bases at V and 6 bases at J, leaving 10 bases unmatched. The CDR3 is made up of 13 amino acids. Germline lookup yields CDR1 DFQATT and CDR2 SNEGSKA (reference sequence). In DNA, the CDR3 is TGCAGTGCCCCCTCGACAGGGAGCGATGGCTACACCTTC. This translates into CSAPSTGSDGYTF.

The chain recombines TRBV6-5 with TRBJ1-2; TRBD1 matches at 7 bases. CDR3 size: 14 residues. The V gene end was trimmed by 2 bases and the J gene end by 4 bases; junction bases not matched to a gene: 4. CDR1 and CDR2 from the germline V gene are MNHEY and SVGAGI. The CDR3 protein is CASSYKGALYGYTF. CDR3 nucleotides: TGTGCCAGCAGTTACAAGGGGGCCCTCTATGGCTACACCTTC.

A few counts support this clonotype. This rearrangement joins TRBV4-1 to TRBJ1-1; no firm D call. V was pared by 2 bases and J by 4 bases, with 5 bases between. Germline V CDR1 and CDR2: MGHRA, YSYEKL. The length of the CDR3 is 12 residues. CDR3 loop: CASSQFGTEAFF. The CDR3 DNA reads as TGCGCCAGCAGCCAATTTGGCACTGAAGCTTTCTTT.

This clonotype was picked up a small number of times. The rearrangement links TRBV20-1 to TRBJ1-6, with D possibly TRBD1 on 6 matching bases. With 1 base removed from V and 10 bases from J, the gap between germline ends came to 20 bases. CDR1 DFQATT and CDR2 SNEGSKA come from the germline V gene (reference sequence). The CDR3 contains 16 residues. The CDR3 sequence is CSARGGGQGRWSPLHF. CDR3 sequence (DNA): TGCAGTGCTAGAGGAGGGGGGCAGGGGAGGTGGTCACCCCTCCACTTT.

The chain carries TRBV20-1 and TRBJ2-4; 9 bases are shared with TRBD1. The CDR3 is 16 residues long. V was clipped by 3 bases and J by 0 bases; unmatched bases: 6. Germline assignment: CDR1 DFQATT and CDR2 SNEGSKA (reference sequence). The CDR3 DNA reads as TGCAGTGCTAGGGGACAGGGTGATCTAGCCAAAAACATTCAGTACTTC. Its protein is CSARGQGDLAKNIQYF.

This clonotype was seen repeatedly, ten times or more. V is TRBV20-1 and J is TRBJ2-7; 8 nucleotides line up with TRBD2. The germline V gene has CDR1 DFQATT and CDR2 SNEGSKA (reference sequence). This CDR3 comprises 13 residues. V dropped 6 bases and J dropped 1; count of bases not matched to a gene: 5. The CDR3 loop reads CSARLAKSYEQYF. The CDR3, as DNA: TGCAGTGCCAGACTAGCGAAGTCCTACGAGCAGTACTTC.

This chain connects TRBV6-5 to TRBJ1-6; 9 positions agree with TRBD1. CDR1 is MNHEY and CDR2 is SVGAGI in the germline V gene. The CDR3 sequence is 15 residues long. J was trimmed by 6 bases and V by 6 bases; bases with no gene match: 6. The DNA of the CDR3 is TGTGCCAGCAGACTACAGGGGGCTCCTAATTCACCCCTCCACTTT. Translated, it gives CASRLQGAPNSPLHF.